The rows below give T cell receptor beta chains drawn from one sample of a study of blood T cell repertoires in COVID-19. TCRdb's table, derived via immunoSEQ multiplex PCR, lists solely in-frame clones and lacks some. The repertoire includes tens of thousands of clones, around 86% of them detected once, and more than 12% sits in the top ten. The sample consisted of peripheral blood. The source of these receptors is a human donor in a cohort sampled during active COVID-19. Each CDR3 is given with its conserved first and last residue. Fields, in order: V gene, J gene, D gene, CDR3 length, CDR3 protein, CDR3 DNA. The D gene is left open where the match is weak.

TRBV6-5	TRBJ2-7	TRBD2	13	CASRPGGYYEQYF	TGTGCCAGCAGACCGGGAGGGTACTACGAGCAGTACTTC
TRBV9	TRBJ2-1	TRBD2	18	CASSTADLAGRVDNEQFF	TGTGCCAGCAGCACCGCGGATTTAGCGGGACGGGTCGACAATGAGCAGTTCTTC
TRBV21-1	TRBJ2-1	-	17	CASRLAGGPSSYNEQFF	TGTGCCAGCCGACTAGCGGGAGGCCCGAGCTCCTACAATGAGCAGTTCTTC
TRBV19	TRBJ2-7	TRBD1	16	CASSQAPLTGVYEQYF	TGTGCCAGTAGTCAAGCCCCGTTAACAGGGGTCTACGAGCAGTACTTC
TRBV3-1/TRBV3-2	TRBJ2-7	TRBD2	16	CASSYPASGSSYEQYF	TGTGCCAGCAGCTATCCCGCTAGCGGGAGCTCCTACGAGCAGTACTTC
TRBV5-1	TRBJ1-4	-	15	CASSRLGARNEKLFF	TGCGCCAGCAGCCGGTTGGGGGCTAGAAATGAAAAACTGTTTTTT
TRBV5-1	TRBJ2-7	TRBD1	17	CASSLAGTGGRSYEQYF	TGCGCCAGCAGCTTGGCCGGGACAGGGGGAAGGTCCTACGAGCAGTACTTC
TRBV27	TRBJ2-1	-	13	CASSLTGFGEQFF	TGTGCCAGCAGCTTAACAGGGTTTGGTGAGCAGTTCTTC
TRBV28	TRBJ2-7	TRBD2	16	CASNTPGTSGSHEQYF	TGTGCCAGCAATACCCCCGGGACTAGCGGGAGCCACGAGCAGTACTTC
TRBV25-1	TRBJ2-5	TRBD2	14	CASSELGGSETQYF	TGTGCCAGCAGTGAACTGGGGGGGAGTGAGACCCAGTACTTC